This T cell receptor beta chain comes out of a study of Graves' ophthalmopathy and Graves' hyperthyroidism. This clonotype occurred a few times. Its antigen remains unknown. The CDR3 contains 16 residues. After removal of 4 bases from V and 6 bases from J, the junction contained 9 bases not matched to a gene. From germline, CDR1 is MNHEY and CDR2 SVGEGT. The study amplified TCR beta CDR3 regions using RNA transcripts. RT-PCR was first run with HTBI primers, then multiplex PCR in a second round. In TCRdb, the multiplex PCR reads were re-called with MiXCR into one record per CDR3 protein. The top ten clones hold approximately 13% of a sample with 300,000 to 400,000 distinct CDR3 sequences, 17% of them seen once. General study points: The model's prediction of ophthalmopathy progression had about 70% sensitivity and approximately 77% specificity.

The chain uses TRBV6-2 or TRBV6-3 and TRBJ1-5, with 10 bases identical to TRBD1. The receptor comes from an adult man with Graves' ophthalmopathy. The sequenced sample was peripheral blood. As DNA, the CDR3 is TGTGCCAGCAGTTCCCCCGGGGGACAGGGGACTCAGCCCCAGCATTTT. This gives the protein CASSSPGGQGTQPQHF.